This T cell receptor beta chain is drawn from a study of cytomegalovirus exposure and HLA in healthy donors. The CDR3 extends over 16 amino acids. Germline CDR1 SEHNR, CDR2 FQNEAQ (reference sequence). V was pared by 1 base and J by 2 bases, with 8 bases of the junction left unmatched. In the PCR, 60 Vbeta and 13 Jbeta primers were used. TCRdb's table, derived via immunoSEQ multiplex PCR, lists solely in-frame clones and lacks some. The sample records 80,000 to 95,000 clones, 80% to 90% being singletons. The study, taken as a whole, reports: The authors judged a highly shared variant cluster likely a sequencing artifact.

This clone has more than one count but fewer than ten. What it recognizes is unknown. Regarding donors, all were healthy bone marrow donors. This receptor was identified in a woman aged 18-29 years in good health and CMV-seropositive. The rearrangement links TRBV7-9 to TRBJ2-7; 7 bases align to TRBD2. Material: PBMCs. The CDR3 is CASSLGEAGQAYEQYF. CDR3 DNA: TGTGCCAGCAGCTTAGGAGAAGCGGGGCAGGCCTACGAGCAGTACTTC.